The rows below give T cell receptor beta chains drawn from one sample of a study of PD-L1 blockade in urothelial cancer. Assay: immunoSEQ multiplex PCR; the TCRdb copy retains only in-frame clones and omits some. The table has some 120,000 clones, roughly 90% seen once; the top ten hold approximately 3.5%. The source was PBMCs, collected around atezolizumab (anti-PD-L1) treatment. Every receptor here comes from a man between 60 and 70 years old with urothelial cancer. Both conserved end residues are part of each CDR3. Fields, in order: J gene, D gene, clone size, V gene, CDR3 protein, CDR3 DNA. D genes are given only for firm matches. Some rows mark clone size as missing; the rest say once, few, many or name a class of expanded clone.

j_gene: TRBJ2-5
d_gene: TRBD2
abundance: NA
v_gene: TRBV7-3
CDR3aa: CASSFAGLAGETQYF
CDR3nt: TGTGCCAGCAGCTTTGCGGGACTAGCGGGAGAGACCCAGTACTTC

j_gene: TRBJ2-1
d_gene: NA
abundance: NA
v_gene: TRBV9
CDR3aa: CASSTTAGNNEQFF
CDR3nt: TGTGCCAGCAGCACGACCGCGGGAAACAATGAGCAGTTCTTC

j_gene: TRBJ2-3
d_gene: TRBD1
abundance: NA
v_gene: TRBV5-1
CDR3aa: CASSDPQGADTQYF
CDR3nt: TGCGCCAGCAGCGACCCACAGGGGGCAGATACGCAGTATTTT

j_gene: TRBJ1-1
d_gene: NA
abundance: NA
v_gene: TRBV6-5
CDR3aa: CASRMELEAFF
CDR3nt: TGTGCCAGCAGAATGGAGCTTGAAGCTTTCTTT

j_gene: TRBJ1-2
d_gene: NA
abundance: NA
v_gene: TRBV27
CDR3aa: CASRGSGGYGYTF
CDR3nt: TGTGCAAGCCGTGGGTCCGGGGGCTATGGCTACACCTTC

j_gene: TRBJ1-1
d_gene: NA
abundance: NA
v_gene: TRBV5-1
CDR3aa: CASSLAPLNTEAFF
CDR3nt: TGCGCCAGCAGCTTGGCCCCGTTGAACACTGAAGCTTTCTTT

j_gene: TRBJ1-5
d_gene: NA
abundance: medium-sized
v_gene: TRBV28
CDR3aa: CASSLHLTIDSFDKPQHF
CDR3nt: TGTGCCAGCAGTTTGCACCTAACTATCGACAGCTTTGATAAGCCCCAGCATTTT

j_gene: TRBJ1-5
d_gene: NA
abundance: few
v_gene: TRBV2
CDR3aa: CATGRDNNQPQHF
CDR3nt: TGTGCCACAGGTAGGGACAACAATCAGCCCCAGCATTTT

j_gene: TRBJ2-7
d_gene: TRBD2
abundance: NA
v_gene: TRBV7-8
CDR3aa: CASSRVGLAGLEQYF
CDR3nt: TGTGCCAGCAGCCGTGTCGGACTAGCGGGGCTCGAGCAGTACTTC

j_gene: TRBJ1-2
d_gene: NA
abundance: NA
v_gene: TRBV30
CDR3aa: CAWSEEQGFGYTF
CDR3nt: TGTGCCTGGAGCGAGGAGCAGGGGTTCGGCTACACCTTC

j_gene: TRBJ2-1
d_gene: TRBD2
abundance: NA
v_gene: TRBV18
CDR3aa: CASSPPLADVYNEQFF
CDR3nt: TGTGCCAGCTCACCACCACTAGCGGATGTCTACAATGAGCAGTTCTTC

j_gene: TRBJ1-4
d_gene: NA
abundance: once
v_gene: TRBV18
CDR3aa: CASSPVNSGENEKLFF
CDR3nt: TGTGCCAGCTCACCGGTGAACTCGGGGGAAAATGAAAAACTGTTTTTT

j_gene: TRBJ2-7
d_gene: NA
abundance: NA
v_gene: TRBV7-9
CDR3aa: CASSLQGPYEQYF
CDR3nt: TGTGCCAGCAGCTTGCAGGGGCCCTACGAGCAGTACTTC

j_gene: TRBJ1-2
d_gene: TRBD1
abundance: NA
v_gene: TRBV9
CDR3aa: CASSPGQTNYGYTF
CDR3nt: TGTGCCAGCAGCCCGGGACAGACTAACTATGGCTACACCTTC

j_gene: TRBJ2-2
d_gene: TRBD1
abundance: NA
v_gene: TRBV4-2
CDR3aa: CASSPQGSANTGELFF
CDR3nt: TGTGCCAGCAGCCCACAGGGGTCCGCGAACACCGGGGAGCTGTTTTTT

j_gene: TRBJ1-4
d_gene: NA
abundance: NA
v_gene: TRBV29-1
CDR3aa: CSVRGRGDEKLFF
CDR3nt: TGCAGCGTTCGCGGCAGGGGAGATGAAAAACTGTTTTTT

j_gene: TRBJ2-7
d_gene: NA
abundance: few
v_gene: TRBV20-1
CDR3aa: CSASEVGEQYF
CDR3nt: TGCAGTGCTTCCGAAGTCGGCGAGCAGTACTTC

j_gene: TRBJ1-1
d_gene: NA
abundance: few
v_gene: TRBV2
CDR3aa: CASSALSTGTEAFF
CDR3nt: TGTGCCAGCAGTGCACTATCGACAGGCACTGAAGCTTTCTTT

j_gene: TRBJ1-2
d_gene: TRBD1
abundance: NA
v_gene: TRBV9
CDR3aa: CASSGSQGRVQANYGYTF
CDR3nt: TGTGCCAGCAGCGGATCACAGGGGCGGGTACAAGCTAACTATGGCTACACCTTC

j_gene: TRBJ2-1
d_gene: NA
abundance: NA
v_gene: TRBV7-8
CDR3aa: CASSFRGREQFF
CDR3nt: TGTGCCAGCAGCTTTCGAGGGCGCGAGCAGTTCTTC

j_gene: TRBJ2-1
d_gene: TRBD2
abundance: NA
v_gene: TRBV11-1
CDR3aa: CASSSSGRVNEQFF
CDR3nt: TGTGCCAGCAGCTCTAGCGGGAGGGTTAATGAGCAGTTCTTC

j_gene: TRBJ2-3
d_gene: TRBD2
abundance: NA
v_gene: TRBV7-2
CDR3aa: CASSLFGGGTDTQYF
CDR3nt: TGTGCCAGCAGCTTATTCGGGGGGGGGACAGATACGCAGTATTTT

j_gene: TRBJ2-3
d_gene: NA
abundance: NA
v_gene: TRBV5-4
CDR3aa: CASSLGVGGTDTQYF
CDR3nt: TGTGCCAGCAGCTTGGGAGTCGGGGGCACAGATACGCAGTATTTT

j_gene: TRBJ1-6
d_gene: NA
abundance: NA
v_gene: TRBV7-2
CDR3aa: CASSPRRETYNSPLHF
CDR3nt: TGTGCCAGCAGCCCACGGCGGGAAACCTATAATTCACCCCTCCACTTT

j_gene: TRBJ2-1
d_gene: TRBD2
abundance: NA
v_gene: TRBV7-9
CDR3aa: CASSSPGGKNEQFF
CDR3nt: TGTGCCAGCAGCTCCCCGGGGGGGAAAAATGAGCAGTTCTTC

j_gene: TRBJ1-2
d_gene: NA
abundance: NA
v_gene: TRBV25-1
CDR3aa: CASPPVRDNYGYTF
CDR3nt: TGTGCCAGCCCCCCCGTCAGGGATAACTATGGCTACACCTTC

j_gene: TRBJ1-2
d_gene: NA
abundance: NA
v_gene: TRBV4-1
CDR3aa: CASSRPGQNYGYTF
CDR3nt: TGCGCCAGCAGCCGTCCCGGACAGAACTATGGCTACACCTTC

j_gene: TRBJ2-7
d_gene: TRBD2
abundance: NA
v_gene: TRBV9
CDR3aa: CASSVAHTSGGYEQYF
CDR3nt: TGTGCCAGCAGCGTGGCCCATACTAGCGGGGGTTACGAGCAGTACTTC

j_gene: TRBJ2-7
d_gene: TRBD1
abundance: NA
v_gene: TRBV9
CDR3aa: CASSTGTGAGEQYF
CDR3nt: TGTGCCAGCAGCACTGGGACAGGGGCAGGGGAGCAGTACTTC

j_gene: TRBJ2-5
d_gene: TRBD2
abundance: once
v_gene: TRBV7-9
CDR3aa: CASSLANPSGETQYF
CDR3nt: TGTGCCAGCAGCTTGGCGAACCCTAGCGGAGAGACCCAGTACTTC

j_gene: TRBJ1-2
d_gene: NA
abundance: NA
v_gene: TRBV9
CDR3aa: CASSVTGSPPYTF
CDR3nt: TGTGCCAGCAGCGTAACAGGGTCCCCCCCGTACACCTTC

j_gene: TRBJ1-3
d_gene: NA
abundance: NA
v_gene: TRBV6-5
CDR3aa: CASYSSGNTIYF
CDR3nt: TGTGCCAGCTACTCATCTGGAAACACCATATATTTT

j_gene: TRBJ2-4
d_gene: TRBD2
abundance: NA
v_gene: TRBV11-2
CDR3aa: CASSPSSGGNPGAKNIQYF
CDR3nt: TGTGCCAGCAGCCCGTCTAGCGGGGGCAACCCTGGGGCCAAAAACATTCAGTACTTC

j_gene: TRBJ2-3
d_gene: NA
abundance: once
v_gene: TRBV7-2
CDR3aa: CASSLGTGGADTQYF
CDR3nt: TGTGCCAGCAGCTTAGGTACGGGCGGGGCAGATACGCAGTATTTT

j_gene: TRBJ2-1
d_gene: TRBD2
abundance: NA
v_gene: TRBV28
CDR3aa: CASSSPDSTSGGVDEQFF
CDR3nt: TGTGCCAGCAGTTCCCCAGACTCGACTAGCGGGGGTGTGGATGAGCAGTTCTTC

j_gene: TRBJ2-3
d_gene: TRBD2
abundance: NA
v_gene: TRBV15
CDR3aa: CATSRRRLAGTDTQYF
CDR3nt: TGTGCCACCAGCAGACGACGACTAGCGGGCACAGATACGCAGTATTTT

j_gene: TRBJ2-2
d_gene: NA
abundance: NA
v_gene: TRBV19
CDR3aa: CASSSGTDYTGELFF
CDR3nt: TGTGCCAGTAGTAGCGGGACAGACTACACCGGGGAGCTGTTTTTT

j_gene: TRBJ2-7
d_gene: TRBD1
abundance: NA
v_gene: TRBV15
CDR3aa: CATSRVRDSSYEQYF
CDR3nt: TGTGCCACCAGCAGAGTCCGGGACAGTTCCTACGAGCAGTACTTC

j_gene: TRBJ1-2
d_gene: TRBD1
abundance: NA
v_gene: TRBV5-5
CDR3aa: CASTDRVGYGYTF
CDR3nt: TGTGCCAGCACGGACAGGGTGGGCTATGGCTACACCTTC

j_gene: TRBJ2-5
d_gene: NA
abundance: NA
v_gene: TRBV5-6
CDR3aa: CASSLGGQATQETQYF
CDR3nt: TGTGCCAGCAGCTTGGGGGGACAAGCGACCCAAGAGACCCAGTACTTC

j_gene: TRBJ2-5
d_gene: NA
abundance: NA
v_gene: TRBV9
CDR3aa: CASSVSSQETQYF
CDR3nt: TGTGCCAGCAGCGTCTCCAGCCAAGAGACCCAGTACTTC

j_gene: TRBJ2-3
d_gene: TRBD2
abundance: NA
v_gene: TRBV9
CDR3aa: CASSPSGSTDTQYF
CDR3nt: TGTGCCAGCAGTCCTAGCGGGTCCACAGATACGCAGTATTTT

j_gene: TRBJ2-2
d_gene: NA
abundance: NA
v_gene: TRBV14
CDR3aa: CASRPGTLNTGELFF
CDR3nt: TGTGCCAGCAGGCCCGGGACACTGAACACCGGGGAGCTGTTTTTT

j_gene: TRBJ2-2
d_gene: NA
abundance: NA
v_gene: TRBV4-3
CDR3aa: CASSQEAASPGELFF
CDR3nt: TGCGCCAGCAGCCAAGAGGCGGCAAGCCCCGGGGAGCTGTTTTTT

j_gene: TRBJ2-7
d_gene: TRBD1
abundance: NA
v_gene: TRBV18
CDR3aa: CASSPAGQAGEQYF
CDR3nt: TGTGCCAGCTCACCCGCCGGACAGGCAGGCGAGCAGTACTTC

j_gene: TRBJ2-3
d_gene: TRBD2
abundance: NA
v_gene: TRBV6-5
CDR3aa: CASSYSSSGSTDTQYF
CDR3nt: TGTGCCAGCAGTTACTCGAGTAGCGGGAGCACAGATACGCAGTATTTT

j_gene: TRBJ1-2
d_gene: NA
abundance: NA
v_gene: TRBV5-1
CDR3aa: CASSYGAANYGYTF
CDR3nt: TGCGCCAGCAGCTACGGAGCAGCTAACTATGGCTACACCTTC

j_gene: TRBJ2-2
d_gene: NA
abundance: once
v_gene: TRBV30
CDR3aa: CAWSVVGANTGELFF
CDR3nt: TGTGCCTGGAGTGTAGTCGGAGCGAACACCGGGGAGCTGTTTTTT

j_gene: TRBJ1-5
d_gene: NA
abundance: once
v_gene: TRBV6-6
CDR3aa: CASSKGQINQPQHF
CDR3nt: TGTGCCAGCAGTAAAGGACAGATCAATCAGCCCCAGCATTTT

j_gene: TRBJ1-2
d_gene: TRBD1
abundance: few
v_gene: TRBV28
CDR3aa: CASSLRDSGYTF
CDR3nt: TGTGCCAGCAGTTTGAGGGACAGTGGCTACACCTTC

j_gene: TRBJ1-4
d_gene: NA
abundance: NA
v_gene: TRBV5-1
CDR3aa: CASSLYPKGVATNEKLFF
CDR3nt: TGCGCCAGCAGCTTGTACCCGAAAGGGGTGGCAACTAATGAAAAACTGTTTTTT

j_gene: TRBJ2-5
d_gene: NA
abundance: NA
v_gene: TRBV7-2
CDR3aa: CASSPNPTGQETQYF
CDR3nt: TGTGCCAGCAGCCCAAACCCGACAGGACAAGAGACCCAGTACTTC

j_gene: TRBJ2-1
d_gene: TRBD1
abundance: NA
v_gene: TRBV7-9
CDR3aa: CASSLLPGGQFF
CDR3nt: TGTGCCAGCAGCTTATTACCAGGGGGGCAGTTCTTC